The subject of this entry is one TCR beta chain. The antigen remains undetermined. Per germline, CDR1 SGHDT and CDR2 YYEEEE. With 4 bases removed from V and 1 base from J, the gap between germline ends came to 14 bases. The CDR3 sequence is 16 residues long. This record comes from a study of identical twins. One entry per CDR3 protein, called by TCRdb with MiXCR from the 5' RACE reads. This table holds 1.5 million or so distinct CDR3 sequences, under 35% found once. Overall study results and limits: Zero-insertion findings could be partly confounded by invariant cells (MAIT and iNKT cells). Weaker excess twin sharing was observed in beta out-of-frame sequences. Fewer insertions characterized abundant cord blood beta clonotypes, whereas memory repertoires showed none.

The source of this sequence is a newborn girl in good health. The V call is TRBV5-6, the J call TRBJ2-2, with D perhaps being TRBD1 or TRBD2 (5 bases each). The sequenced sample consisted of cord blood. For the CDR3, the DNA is TGTGCCAGCAGCCCCTTGGGACGGGAGAACACCGGGGAGCTGTTTTTT. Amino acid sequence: CASSPLGRENTGELFF.